Reported below is one T cell receptor beta chain. The antigen is not known. This specimen belongs to a study of T cells after yellow fever vaccination. Findings and limits, study-wide: Detected again after the booster were most primary-vaccination clones, at about 96% CD4 and approximately 90% CD8.

TCRdb reprocessed the 5' RACE reads with MiXCR, giving one entry per CDR3 protein. The sample yields approximately 450,000 distinct CDR3 sequences, roughly a sixth seen once. The source was PBMCs, collected before the yellow fever booster vaccination. This clonotype was sampled from a man aged 18 to 30 who received the YFV17D yellow fever vaccine.

For the CDR3, the DNA is TGTGCCAGCACTCTACAGCCGGGGGCCTCCGAGCAGTACTTC. Translation gives CASTLQPGASEQYF. V usage is TRBV27 and J usage is TRBJ2-7; either TRBD1 or TRBD2 may supply D (6 bases each). The V end lost 7 bases, the J end lost 6 bases, and 19 bases lay between the germline ends. The CDR3 sequence is 14 residues long. The germline CDR1 and CDR2 sequences are MNHEY and SMNVEV (reference sequence).